The 16 T cell receptor beta chains presented below share a single source sample, sequenced in a study of regulatory T cells in long-lasting Graves disease. In building TCR beta libraries, iRepertoire HTBI primers were used together with Arm-PCR of CDR3 regions. One entry per CDR3 protein results from TCRdb running MiXCR on the multiplex PCR reads. Of over 350,000 distinct CDR3 sequences listed, less than 25% are singletons. As for time point: persistent/refractory GD, antithyroid drugs over 5 years with positive TRAb. RNA from PBMCs was the source of the TCR library. Sequencing was performed on peripheral blood mononuclear cells (PBMCs), taken when the disease was refractory, from a patient treated with antithyroid drugs. The receptors here all came from a female donor with Graves disease.

In its sample, this clonotype was seen a few times. The J gene is TRBJ2-5, the V gene TRBV6-9; the D gene is possibly TRBD1 (6 bases). Trimming removed 3 bases at V and 10 bases at J, with 15 bases between. The CDR3 is made up of 13 amino acids. Looked up from germline, CDR1 is MNHGY and CDR2 is SVAAGI. The CDR3 sequence: CASSYQTGVDQYF. The DNA for the CDR3 is TGTGCCAGCAGTTACCAGACAGGTGTAGACCAGTACTTC.

This clonotype was found many times. The chain employs TRBV28 and TRBJ2-7; D is possibly TRBD1 (6 bases). The CDR3 contains 13 residues. Germline V lookup: CDR1 MDHEN, CDR2 SYDVKM. V shed 5 bases and J shed 6 bases, with 14 bases lying between them. The CDR3 loop is CASSGTGWREQYF. The CDR3 region has the DNA TGTGCCAGCAGTGGCACAGGGTGGCGCGAGCAGTACTTC.

This clonotype was picked up many times. The rearrangement links TRBV7-2 to TRBJ1-2, with 7 bases lining up with TRBD1. Germline values: CDR1 SGHTA, CDR2 FQGNSA. This CDR3 spans 15 amino acids. After removal of 5 bases from V and 1 base from J, the junction contained 7 bases not matched to a gene. DNA for the CDR3: TGTGCCAGCAGCCCCGGGACAGACTTTAACTATGGCTACACCTTC. Its translation: CASSPGTDFNYGYTF. The full variable domain, its missing parts supplied by reference TRBV7-2 and TRBJ1-2, is GAGVSQSPSNKVTEKGKDVELRCDPISGHTALYWYRQSLGQGLEFLIYFQGNSAPDKSGLPSDRFSAERTGGSVSTLTIQRTQQEDSAVYLCASSPGTDFNYGYTFGSGTRLTVV.

This clonotype has ten or more counts. The chain employs TRBV28 and TRBJ2-2; D gene unclear. CDR3 size: 13 residues. V gave up 1 base and J gave up 4 bases, with 4 bases separating them. CDR1 is MDHEN, CDR2 SYDVKM, per germline. The CDR3 region is CASSLFPTGELFF. The CDR3 nucleotides are TGTGCCAGCAGTTTATTTCCCACCGGGGAGCTGTTTTTT.

A remark on this clonotype: One junction end does not reproduce the germline sequence, and a read error may be involved. This sequence joins TRBV28 and TRBJ1-5, with no clear D. This CDR3 has 16 amino acids. From germline, CDR1 is MDHEN and CDR2 SYDVKM. CDR3: CANSSSAGDSIQPQHF. CDR3 DNA sequence: TGTGCCAACAGTTCATCGGCCGGGGATAGCATTCAGCCCCAGCATTTT.

This clonotype was seen only a few times. The chain joins TRBV19 to TRBJ2-4; D may be TRBD1 (6 bases). The CDR3 totals 14 residues. The germline gives CDR1 LNHDA, CDR2 SQIVND (reference sequence). With 9 bases removed from V and 3 bases from J, the gap between germline ends came to 15 bases. The CDR3 nucleotides are TGTGCCAGGGAAGACAGGCTGGGCAAAAACATTCAGTACTTC. This encodes CAREDRLGKNIQYF.

The rearrangement joins TRBV4-3 to TRBJ2-4; 8 bases line up with TRBD1. The end of the DNA is better explained by TRBJ2-5, so the J call may be wrong. The CDR3 is made up of 15 amino acids. CDR1 and CDR2 (germline): LGHNA, YSLEER. Here the CDR3 reads CASSQVGQGQETQYF. DNA of the CDR3: TGCGCCAGCAGCCAAGTTGGACAGGGTCAAGAGACCCAGTACTTC.

V usage is TRBV7-8 and J usage is TRBJ2-1; D unresolved. The germline V and J ends were trimmed by 0 bases and 4 bases, with 10 bases remaining between them. Germline-derived CDR1 and CDR2 are SGHVS and FQNEAQ. There are 15 residues in the CDR3. The CDR3 loop is CASSLASTDYNEQFF. The CDR3 coding sequence is TGTGCCAGCAGCTTAGCTTCCACGGATTACAATGAGCAGTTCTTC.

The genes are TRBV12-3 or TRBV12-4 and TRBJ2-2; D might be TRBD1 (6 bases). V was clipped by 6 bases and J by 0 bases, with 8 bases between them. The CDR3 consists of 14 residues. The chain's CDR3 is CASRRDTNTGELFF. CDR3 nucleotides: TGTGCCAGCAGAAGGGACACGAACACCGGGGAGCTGTTTTTT.

This clonotype showed up just a few times. The CDR3 DNA is TGTGCCAGCAGCTTGAAGGTTAACACCGGGGAGCTGTTTTTT. It is translated as CASSLKVNTGELFF. V and J are TRBV7-9 and TRBJ2-2, with D uncertain. Trimming stripped 3 bases from V and 2 bases from J, with 7 bases between. The germline CDR1 and CDR2 sequences are SEHNR and FQNEAQ (reference sequence). This CDR3 contains 14 residues.

A few counts support this clonotype. The gene calls are TRBV4-2 and TRBJ2-3; 8 nucleotides align to TRBD2. V was clipped by 3 bases and J by 8 bases; unmatched bases: 13. CDR1 LGHNA and CDR2 YNFKEQ come from the germline V gene. The CDR3 is 16 residues long. The CDR3 here is CASSQELADLIPTQYF. The CDR3 coding sequence is TGTGCCAGCAGCCAGGAACTAGCGGATTTGATCCCTACGCAGTATTTT.

This clonotype was counted between two and nine times. CDR3 nucleotides: TGTGCCAGCAGCGTAGCTGGGGGAGGGTGGTCTGAAGCTTTCTTT. It specifies CASSVAGGGWSEAFF. The chain has TRBV9 and TRBJ1-1; D is perhaps TRBD1 (5 bases). The CDR3 loop spans 15 amino acids. With 0 bases removed from V and 6 bases from J, the gap between germline ends came to 15 bases. CDR1 SGDLS and CDR2 YYNGEE come from the germline V gene.

This clonotype turned up a few times. V and J are TRBV24-1 and TRBJ2-3; D is uncertain. There are 16 residues in the CDR3. Per germline, CDR1 KGHDR and CDR2 SFDVKD. V shed 4 bases and J shed 0 bases, with 13 bases lying between them. CDR3 protein: CATSDASTPSTDTQYF. The CDR3 bases are TGTGCCACCAGTGACGCATCGACTCCTAGCACAGATACGCAGTATTTT.

Ten or more counts support this clonotype. The chain uses TRBV7-2 and TRBJ2-5; TRBD2 agrees at 10 bases. The germline gives CDR1 SGHTA, CDR2 FQGNSA. This CDR3 region has 15 residues. Trimming at V came to 3 bases and at J to 3 bases, leaving 4 bases not matched to a gene. In nucleotides, the CDR3 is TGTGCCAGCAGCTTCTCTAGCGGGAGTGAAGAGACCCAGTACTTC. Translated: CASSFSSGSEETQYF.

The chain carries TRBV27 and TRBJ1-5; D unresolved. The CDR3 consists of 14 residues. The V gene's germline CDR1 is MNHEY and CDR2 SMNVEV (reference sequence). Trimming cost V 6 bases and J 0 bases, with 9 bases left between them. CDR3 sequence reads: CASSRWDSNQPQHF. DNA for the CDR3: TGTGCCAGCAGCCGGTGGGATAGCAATCAGCCCCAGCATTTT.

In this sample, this clonotype turned up many times. CDR3 bases: TGTGCCAGCAGTGTTGCGGGGGCGGGAAACACCATATATTTT. The encoded protein is CASSVAGAGNTIYF. The J gene is TRBJ1-3, the V gene TRBV2; tentatively, D is TRBD1 (6 bases). CDR1 SNHLY and CDR2 FYNNEI come from the germline V gene. V was shortened by 4 bases and J by 4 bases, with 11 bases between the two germline ends. The CDR3 has 14 amino acids. The entire variable domain, with the rest obtained from reference TRBV2 and TRBJ1-3, is as follows: EPEVTQTPSHQVTQMGQEVILRCVPISNHLYFYWYRQILGQKVEFLVSFYNNEISEKSEIFDDQFSVERPDGSNFTLKIRSTKLEDSAMYFCASSVAGAGNTIYFGEGSWLTVV.